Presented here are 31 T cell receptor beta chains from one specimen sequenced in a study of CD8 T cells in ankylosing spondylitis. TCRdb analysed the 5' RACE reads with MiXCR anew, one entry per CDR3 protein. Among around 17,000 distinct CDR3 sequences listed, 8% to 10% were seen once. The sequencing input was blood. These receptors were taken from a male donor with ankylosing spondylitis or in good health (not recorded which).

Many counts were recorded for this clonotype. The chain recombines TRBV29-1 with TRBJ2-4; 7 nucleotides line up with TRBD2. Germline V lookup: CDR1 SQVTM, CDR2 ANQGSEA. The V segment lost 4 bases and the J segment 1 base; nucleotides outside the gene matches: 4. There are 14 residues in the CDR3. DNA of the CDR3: TGCAGCGTTGTACCCGGGAGGGCCAAAAACATTCAGTACTTC. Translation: CSVVPGRAKNIQYF.

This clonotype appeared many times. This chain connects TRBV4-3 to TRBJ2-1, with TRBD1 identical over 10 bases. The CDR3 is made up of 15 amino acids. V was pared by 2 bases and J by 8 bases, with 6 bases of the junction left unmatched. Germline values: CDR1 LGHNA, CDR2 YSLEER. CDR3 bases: TGCGCCAGCAGCCAAATGACAGGGGGCCTAGATGAGCAGTTCTTC. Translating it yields CASSQMTGGLDEQFF.

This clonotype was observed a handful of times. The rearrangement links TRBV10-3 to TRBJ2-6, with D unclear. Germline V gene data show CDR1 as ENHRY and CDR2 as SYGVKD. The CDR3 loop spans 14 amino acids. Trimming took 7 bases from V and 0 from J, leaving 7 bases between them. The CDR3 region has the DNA TGTGCCATCATGTCTAGCTCTGGGGCCAACGTCCTGACTTTC. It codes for CAIMSSSGANVLTF.

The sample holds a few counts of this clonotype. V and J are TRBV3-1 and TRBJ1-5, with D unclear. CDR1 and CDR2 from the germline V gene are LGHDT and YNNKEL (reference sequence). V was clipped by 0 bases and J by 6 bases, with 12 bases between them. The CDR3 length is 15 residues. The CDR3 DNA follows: TGTGCCAGCAGCCAAGATCGACTAGGTTTTCAGCCCCAGCATTTT. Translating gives CASSQDRLGFQPQHF.

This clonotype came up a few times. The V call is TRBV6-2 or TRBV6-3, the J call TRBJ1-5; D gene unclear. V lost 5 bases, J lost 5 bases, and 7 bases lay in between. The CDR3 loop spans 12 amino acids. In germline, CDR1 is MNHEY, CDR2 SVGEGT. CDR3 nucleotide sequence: TGTGCCAGCAGTCCCCGGGATCAGCCCCAGCATTTT. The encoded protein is CASSPRDQPQHF.

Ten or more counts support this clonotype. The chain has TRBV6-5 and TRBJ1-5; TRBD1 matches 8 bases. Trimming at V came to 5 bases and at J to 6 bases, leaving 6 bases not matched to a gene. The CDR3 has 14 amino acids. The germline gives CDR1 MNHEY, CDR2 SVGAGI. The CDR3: CASSPQGARQPQHF. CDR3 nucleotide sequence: TGTGCCAGCAGTCCTCAGGGGGCGCGTCAGCCCCAGCATTTT.

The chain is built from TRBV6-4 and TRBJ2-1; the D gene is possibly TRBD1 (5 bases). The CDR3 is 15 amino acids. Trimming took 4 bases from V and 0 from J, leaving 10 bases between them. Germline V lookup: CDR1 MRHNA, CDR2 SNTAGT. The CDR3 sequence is CASSVDRGSYNEQFF. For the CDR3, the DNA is TGTGCCAGCAGTGTCGACAGAGGCTCCTACAATGAGCAGTTCTTC.

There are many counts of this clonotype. This CDR3 is CASAYRPSTGELFF. In DNA form, the CDR3 reads TGCGCCAGCGCTTATCGGCCCTCGACCGGGGAGCTGTTTTTT. The chain recombines TRBV5-1 with TRBJ2-2, with D hard to call. Germline CDR1 reads SGHRS; CDR2 reads YFSETQ. CDR3 length: 14 amino acids. Between the trimmed V and J ends, which lost 7 bases and 5 bases, there was a span of 15 bases.

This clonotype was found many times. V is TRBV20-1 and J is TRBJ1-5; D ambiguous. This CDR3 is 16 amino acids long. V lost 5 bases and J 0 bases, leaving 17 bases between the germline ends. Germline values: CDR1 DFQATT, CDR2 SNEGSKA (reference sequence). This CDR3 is CSALAESPYSNQPQHF. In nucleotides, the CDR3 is TGCAGTGCTCTCGCGGAAAGTCCCTATAGCAATCAGCCCCAGCATTTT.

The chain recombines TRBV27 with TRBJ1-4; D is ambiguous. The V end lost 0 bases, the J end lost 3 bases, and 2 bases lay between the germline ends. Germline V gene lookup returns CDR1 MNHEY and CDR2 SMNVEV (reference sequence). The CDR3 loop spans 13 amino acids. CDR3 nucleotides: TGTGCCAGCAGTTTATCGGCTAATGAAAAACTGTTTTTT. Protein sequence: CASSLSANEKLFF.

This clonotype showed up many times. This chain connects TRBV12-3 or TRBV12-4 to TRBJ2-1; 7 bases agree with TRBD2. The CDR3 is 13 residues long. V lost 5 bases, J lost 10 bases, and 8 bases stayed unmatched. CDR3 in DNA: TGTGCCAGCAGTGGGACTACCGCGGGGGAGCAGTTCTTC. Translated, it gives CASSGTTAGEQFF.

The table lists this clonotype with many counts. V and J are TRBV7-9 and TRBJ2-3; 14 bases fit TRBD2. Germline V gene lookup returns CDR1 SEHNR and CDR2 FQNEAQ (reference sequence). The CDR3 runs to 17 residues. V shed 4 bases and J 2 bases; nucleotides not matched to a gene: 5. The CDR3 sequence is CASSWGLAGVSTDTQYF. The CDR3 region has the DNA TGTGCCAGCAGCTGGGGACTAGCGGGAGTCTCCACAGATACGCAGTATTTT.

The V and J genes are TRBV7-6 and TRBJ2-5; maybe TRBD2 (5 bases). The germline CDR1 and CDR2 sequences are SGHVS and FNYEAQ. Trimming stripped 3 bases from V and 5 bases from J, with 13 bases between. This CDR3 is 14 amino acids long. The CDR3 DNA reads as TGTGCCAGCAGCTTCGACTACGCCCGGGAGACCCAGTACTTC. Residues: CASSFDYARETQYF.

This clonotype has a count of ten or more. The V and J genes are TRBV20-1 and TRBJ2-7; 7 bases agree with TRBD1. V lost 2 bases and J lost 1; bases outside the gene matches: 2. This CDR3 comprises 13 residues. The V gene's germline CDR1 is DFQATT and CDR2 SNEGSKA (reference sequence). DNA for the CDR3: TGCAGTGCTAGATCGGACAGGTCCTACGAGCAGTACGTC. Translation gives CSARSDRSYEQYV.

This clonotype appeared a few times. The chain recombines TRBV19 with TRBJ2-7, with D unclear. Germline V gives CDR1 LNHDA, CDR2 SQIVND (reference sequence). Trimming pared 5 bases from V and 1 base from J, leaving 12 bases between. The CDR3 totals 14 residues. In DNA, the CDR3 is TGTGCCAGTAGTCGCAACATCCAATCCTACGAGCAGTACTTC. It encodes CASSRNIQSYEQYF. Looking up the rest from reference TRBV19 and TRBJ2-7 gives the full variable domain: DGGITQSPKYLFRKEGQNVTLSCEQNLNHDAMYWYRQDPGQGLRLIYYSQIVNDFQKGDIAEGYSVSREKKESFPLTVTSAQKNPTAFYLCASSRNIQSYEQYFGPGTRLTVT.

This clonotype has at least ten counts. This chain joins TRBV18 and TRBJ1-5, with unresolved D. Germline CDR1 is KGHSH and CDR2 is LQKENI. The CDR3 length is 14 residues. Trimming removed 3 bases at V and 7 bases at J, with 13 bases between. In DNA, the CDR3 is TGTGCCAGCTCACCTCCAGTGGATGGCCAGCCCCAGCATTTT. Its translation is CASSPPVDGQPQHF.

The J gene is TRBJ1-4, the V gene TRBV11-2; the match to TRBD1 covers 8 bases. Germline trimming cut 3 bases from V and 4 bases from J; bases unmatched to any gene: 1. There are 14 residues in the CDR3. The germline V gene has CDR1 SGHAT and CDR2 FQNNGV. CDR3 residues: CASSFRGLNEKLFF. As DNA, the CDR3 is TGTGCCAGCAGCTTCAGGGGGCTTAATGAAAAACTGTTTTTT.

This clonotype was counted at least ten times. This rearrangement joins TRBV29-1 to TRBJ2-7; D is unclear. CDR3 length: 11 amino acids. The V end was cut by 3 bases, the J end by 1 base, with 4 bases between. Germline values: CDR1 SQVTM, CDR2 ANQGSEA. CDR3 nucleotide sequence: TGCAGCGTTGAGGCATCCTACGAGCAGTACTTC. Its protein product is CSVEASYEQYF.

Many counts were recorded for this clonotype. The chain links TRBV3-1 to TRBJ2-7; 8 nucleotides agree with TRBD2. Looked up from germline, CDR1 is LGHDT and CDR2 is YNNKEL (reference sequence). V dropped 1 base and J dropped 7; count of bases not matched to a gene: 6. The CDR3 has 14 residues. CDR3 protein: CASSQGAGEGEQYF. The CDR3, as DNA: TGTGCCAGCAGCCAAGGAGCGGGAGAAGGTGAGCAGTACTTC.

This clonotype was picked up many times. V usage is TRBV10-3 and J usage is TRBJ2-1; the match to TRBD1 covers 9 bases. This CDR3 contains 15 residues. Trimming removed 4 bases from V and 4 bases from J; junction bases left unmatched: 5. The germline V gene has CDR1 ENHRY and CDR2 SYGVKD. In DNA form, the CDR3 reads TGTGCCATCAGTGTAGATGGGACAGGGTACAATGAGCAGTTCTTC. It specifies CAISVDGTGYNEQFF.

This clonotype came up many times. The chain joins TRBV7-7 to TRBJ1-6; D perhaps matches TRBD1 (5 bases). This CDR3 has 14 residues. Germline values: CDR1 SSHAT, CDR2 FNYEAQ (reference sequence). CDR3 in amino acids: CATLLGHHNSPLHF. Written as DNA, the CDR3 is TGTGCTACTCTTCTGGGGCACCATAATTCACCCCTCCACTTT.

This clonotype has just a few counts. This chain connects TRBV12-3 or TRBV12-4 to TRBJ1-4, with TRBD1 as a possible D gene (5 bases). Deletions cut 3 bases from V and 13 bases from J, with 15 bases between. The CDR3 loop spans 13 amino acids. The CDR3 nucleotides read TGTGCCAGCAGTTTGCCAGGGTTCAAAAGACTGTTTTTT. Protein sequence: CASSLPGFKRLFF.

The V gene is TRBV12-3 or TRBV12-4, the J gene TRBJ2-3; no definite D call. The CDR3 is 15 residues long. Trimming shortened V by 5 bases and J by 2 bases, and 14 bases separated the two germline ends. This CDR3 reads CASSPEFMPTDTQYF. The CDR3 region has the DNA TGTGCCAGCAGTCCCGAGTTTATGCCCACAGATACGCAGTATTTT.

The CDR3 spells CASSLDGAGVTEAFF. The CDR3, as DNA: TGTGCCAGCAGCTTAGATGGAGCAGGGGTCACTGAAGCTTTCTTT. The chain links TRBV7-9 to TRBJ1-1, with D perhaps TRBD1 (6 bases). V was clipped by 1 base and J by 4 bases, with 13 bases between them. The germline V gene has CDR1 SEHNR and CDR2 FQNEAQ (reference sequence). The CDR3 is 15 residues long.

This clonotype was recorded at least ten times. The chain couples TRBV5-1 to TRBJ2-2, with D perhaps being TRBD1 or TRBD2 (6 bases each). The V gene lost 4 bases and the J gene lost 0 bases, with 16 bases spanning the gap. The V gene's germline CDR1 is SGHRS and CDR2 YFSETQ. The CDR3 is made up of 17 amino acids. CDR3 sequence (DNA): TGCGCCAGCAGCCCGGGGGCCGGTTATTCGAACACCGGGGAGCTGTTTTTT. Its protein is CASSPGAGYSNTGELFF.

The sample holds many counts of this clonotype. CDR3 amino acids: CSASGRGQVDTQYF. DNA for the CDR3: TGCAGTGCTAGTGGGCGGGGGCAAGTGGATACGCAGTATTTT. V usage is TRBV20-1 and J usage is TRBJ2-3; possibly TRBD2 for D (7 bases). Germline V lookup: CDR1 DFQATT, CDR2 SNEGSKA (reference sequence). The germline V and J ends were trimmed by 3 bases and 6 bases, with 16 bases remaining between them. The length of the CDR3 is 14 residues.

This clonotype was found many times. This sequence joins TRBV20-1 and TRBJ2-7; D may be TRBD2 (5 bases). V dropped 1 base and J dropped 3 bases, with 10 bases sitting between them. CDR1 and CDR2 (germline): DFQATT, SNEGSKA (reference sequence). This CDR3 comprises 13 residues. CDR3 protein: CSARVLAGYEQYF. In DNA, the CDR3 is TGCAGTGCTAGAGTTTTGGCGGGCTACGAGCAGTACTTC.

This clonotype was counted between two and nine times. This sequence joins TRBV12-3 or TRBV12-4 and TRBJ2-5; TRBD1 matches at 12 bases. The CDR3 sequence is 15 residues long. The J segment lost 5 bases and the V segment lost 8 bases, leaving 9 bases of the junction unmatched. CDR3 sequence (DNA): TGTGCCAGCGGCTCCGGGACAGGGGGCGTTGAGACCCAGTACTTC. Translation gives CASGSGTGGVETQYF.

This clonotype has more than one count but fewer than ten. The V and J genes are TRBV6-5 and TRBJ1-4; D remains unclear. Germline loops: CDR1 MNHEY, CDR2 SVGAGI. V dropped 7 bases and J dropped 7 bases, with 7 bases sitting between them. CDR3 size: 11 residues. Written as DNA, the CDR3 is TGTGCCAGCAAGAAGTCTGAAAAACTGTTTTTT. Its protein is CASKKSEKLFF.

CDR3 sequence: CASSLPSRDEQFF. CDR3 bases: TGCGCCAGCAGCTTGCCTAGCAGGGATGAGCAGTTCTTC. J is TRBJ2-1 and V is TRBV5-1; D is tentatively TRBD1 or TRBD2 (5 bases each). Germline CDR1 reads SGHRS; CDR2 reads YFSETQ. V shed 1 base and J shed 8 bases, with 10 bases lying between them. The CDR3 length is 13 residues.

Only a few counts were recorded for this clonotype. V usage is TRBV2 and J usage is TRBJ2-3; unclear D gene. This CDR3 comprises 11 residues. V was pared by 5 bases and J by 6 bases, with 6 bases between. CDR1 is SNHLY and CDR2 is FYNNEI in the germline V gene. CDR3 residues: CASSPVDTQYF. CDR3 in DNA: TGTGCCAGCAGTCCCGTGGATACGCAGTATTTT.